The text below deals with one TCR beta chain. This sample is part of a study of blood T cell repertoires in COVID-19. Germline loops: CDR1 SGHRS, CDR2 YFSETQ. The junction had 12 bases not matched to a gene; V was cut back by 0 bases and J by 4 bases. The CDR3 loop spans 19 amino acids. Measured with immunoSEQ multiplex PCR; TCRdb has only the in-frame clones, and not every one. The data contain approximately 260,000 clones, approximately 84% of them singletons. The sequencing sample was made of PBMCs or T cells enriched from blood (not recorded which). The clonotype originates from a woman in her forties with acute COVID-19. The chain links TRBV5-1 to TRBJ2-5, with TRBD2 matching over 13 bases. The CDR3: CASSLVTSGRPEGGETQYF. The CDR3 bases are TGCGCCAGCAGCTTGGTGACTAGCGGGAGGCCCGAGGGTGGAGAGACCCAGTACTTC.